Listed below are T cell receptor beta chains from one sample, sequenced in a study of T cell repertoires in cytomegalovirus infection. No antigen has been assigned to these receptors. MiXCR was run by TCRdb on the reads, yielding one entry per CDR3 protein. Of fewer than 1,000,000 distinct CDR3 sequences listed, roughly 30% were seen once; the top ten hold around 15%. The source material was cultured CD8+ T cells from PBMCs, sampled from culture after CMV antigen stimulation. The receptors were gathered from a human donor in good health (CMV status not recorded). Some clones in this sample may be carry-over from other donors' samples. Both conserved end residues are part of each CDR3. D genes are given only for firm matches. Clone size is shown for a subset of rows, as once, few, many or a class of expanded clone.

D	V	J	size	DNA	CDR3
-	TRBV20-1	TRBJ1-2	-	TGCAGTGCAAGGACCGGCTTTAATGGCTACACCTTC	CSARTGFNGYTF
-	TRBV12-3/TRBV12-4	TRBJ1-5	many	TGTGCCAGCACCCCAGGGTGGGGTCAGCCCCAGCATTTT	CASTPGWGQPQHF
-	TRBV15	TRBJ1-1	few	TGTGCCACCAGCAGAGAGAATATGAACACTGAAGCTTTCTTT	CATSRENMNTEAFF
-	TRBV7-4	TRBJ1-1	few	TGTGCCAGCAGAACAGGGATTGCTTTCTTT	CASRTGIAFF
-	TRBV7-2	TRBJ2-1	many	TGTGCCAGCAGCTTAAACGCTCAGGGTTTCTACAATGAGCAGTTCTTC	CASSLNAQGFYNEQFF
TRBD1	TRBV14	TRBJ1-5	-	TGTGCCAGCAGCCAAGGCGACAGGGTGGATGGGGGCAATCAGCCCCAGCATTTT	CASSQGDRVDGGNQPQHF
-	TRBV7-6	TRBJ2-1	few	TGTGCCAGCAGCTTACGCACCGGGACAATCTACAATGAGCAGTTCTTC	CASSLRTGTIYNEQFF
-	TRBV7-9	TRBJ2-4	few	TGTGCCAGCAGCCATACCGATTGGGACCTAGCCAAAAACATTCAGTACTTC	CASSHTDWDLAKNIQYF
-	TRBV7-9	TRBJ2-3	-	TGTGCCAGCAGCTCTGGTCGTGAAAGCACAGATACGCAGTATTTT	CASSSGRESTDTQYF
TRBD1	TRBV7-2	TRBJ1-6	many	TGTGCCAGCAGCTTAGAAGGGACAGGGAGTTCACCCCTCCACTTT	CASSLEGTGSSPLHF
TRBD2	TRBV7-2	TRBJ2-5	many	TGTGCCAGCAGCCGTGGACCGGGACTAGCGAGCGTTCAGTACTTC	CASSRGPGLASVQYF
-	TRBV15	TRBJ2-1	-	TGTGCCACCAGCAGAGCCGGGAATATTTATGAGCAGTTCTTC	CATSRAGNIYEQFF
-	TRBV4-1	TRBJ1-2	-	TGCGCCAGCAGCCAAGATGTCTATGGCTACACCTTC	CASSQDVYGYTF
-	TRBV7-9	TRBJ2-1	few	TGTGCCAGCAGCGGGACCATCAATGAGCAGTTCTTC	CASSGTINEQFF
-	TRBV6-2/TRBV6-3	TRBJ2-2	-	TGTGCCAGCAGTTACGTGGTCTCGCAGGGGGAGGCCCACACCGGGGAGCTGTTTTTT	CASSYVVSQGEAHTGELFF
TRBD1	TRBV4-1	TRBJ1-1	-	TGCACCAGCTCTCCGGACAGGGTCGGCCCTGAAGCTTTCTTT	CTSSPDRVGPEAFF
-	TRBV7-6	TRBJ1-1	-	TGTGCCAGCAGCTTAGGCGCGGAGGGTACTGAAGCTTTCTTT	CASSLGAEGTEAFF
-	TRBV6-1	TRBJ1-4	-	TGTGCCAGCAGTGAGGTCGGGGAGGTGTTTTTT	CASSEVGEVFF
TRBD2	TRBV4-3	TRBJ2-2	-	TGCGCCAGCAGCCACGCTAGCGGGGGTGACACCGGGGAGCTGTTTTTT	CASSHASGGDTGELFF
TRBD1	TRBV6-6	TRBJ1-2	-	TGTGCCAGCAGTTACTCCGCGGTGACAGGGAACTATGGCTACACCTTC	CASSYSAVTGNYGYTF
TRBD1	TRBV19	TRBJ1-2	few	TGTGCCAGTAGTATAGCCCCGGGACAGGGTTACGGTGGCTACACCTTC	CASSIAPGQGYGGYTF
TRBD1	TRBV15	TRBJ1-2	-	TGTGCCACCAGCAGACCTACAGGGGACGGCTATGGCTACACCTTC	CATSRPTGDGYGYTF
-	TRBV7-6	TRBJ1-5	-	TGTGCCAGCAGCATCCAGCAGGGGTTCAATCAGCCCCAGCATTTT	CASSIQQGFNQPQHF
-	TRBV29-1	TRBJ1-1	-	TGCAGCACGGGCGATCTTAACACTGAAGCTTTCTTT	CSTGDLNTEAFF
TRBD2	TRBV5-3	TRBJ2-1	-	TGTGCCAGCGTTAGCGGGGAAAGGGACAATGAGCAGTTCTTC	CASVSGERDNEQFF
-	TRBV19	TRBJ2-3	few	TGTGCCAGTAGTATAGTAGGAGGGCCGGACACAGATACGCAGTATTTT	CASSIVGGPDTDTQYF
-	TRBV3-1	TRBJ1-4	-	TGTGCCAGCAGCCAAGATTCCGAGGGGTCGGTAAAACTGTTTTTT	CASSQDSEGSVKLFF
-	TRBV3-1	TRBJ2-3	-	TGTGCCAGCAGCCAGACGCCCGGCCTGGAGGAATCTAGCACAGATACGCAGTATTTT	CASSQTPGLEESSTDTQYF
-	TRBV11-1	TRBJ1-1	many	TGTGCCAGCAGCTTACGACCCTGGGGGACTGAAGCTTTCTTT	CASSLRPWGTEAFF
-	TRBV4-1	TRBJ1-2	few	TGCGCCAGCAGCCAAGTTGGGTCCCGGGGCTACACCTTC	CASSQVGSRGYTF
-	TRBV11-1	TRBJ2-7	-	TGTGCCAGCAGCTTAAGGTCTGGGGTCTCCGACGAGCAGTACTTC	CASSLRSGVSDEQYF
-	TRBV6-6	TRBJ1-6	few	TGTGCCAGCAGCCAAGCCATGACAGAAGACTATAATTCACCCCTCCACTTT	CASSQAMTEDYNSPLHF
TRBD1	TRBV6-6	TRBJ1-2	few	TGTGCCAGCAGTTATCCCTCCAGGGGGTCTAACTATGGCTACACCTTC	CASSYPSRGSNYGYTF
-	TRBV27	TRBJ1-1	-	TGTGCCAGCAGTTCCCCCGCGAGTCGGGGTGGCACTGAAGCTTTCTTT	CASSSPASRGGTEAFF
-	TRBV7-8	TRBJ2-2	-	TGTGCCAGCAGCAGGTCGGGACACCGCACCGGGGAGCTGTTTTTT	CASSRSGHRTGELFF
-	TRBV2	TRBJ2-1	few	TGTGCCAGCAGTGAAGCGCCACACCTAGACAATGAGCAGTTCTTC	CASSEAPHLDNEQFF
TRBD1	TRBV27	TRBJ2-5	-	TGTGCCAGTTACGGACAGGGGAAAGAGACCCAGTACTTC	CASYGQGKETQYF